This T cell receptor (beta chain) was sequenced for a study of human T cells and chemical hapten exposure (dated by TCRdb to 2020 to 2023). At the level of the whole study: For sensitization, 2% DPC in acetone was applied to a roughly 2 cm by roughly 2 cm area of upper inner arm skin. Patients additionally received weekly therapeutic DPC doses to the scalp throughout the roughly 26-week study period. Patch testing on the upper back used Finn chambers containing 0.01% DPC, with scoring done after 6 days according to International Contact Dermatitis Research Group standards. The mostly female patient cohort included alopecia areata with under or over 50% scalp involvement, alopecia totalis and alopecia universalis. The libraries were sequenced as a pool, and the TCR yield per sample differed mostly because of small variations in library volumes within the pool. In alopecia patients, the study followed how the peripheral blood TCR repertoire changed in vivo over primary and secondary sensitization to diphenylcyclopropenone (DPC), a hapten. Blood samples were taken from patients before sensitization (week 0) and then at 2, 6 and about 24 weeks after DPC sensitization. For TCR sequencing, blood came from 25 to 35 alopecia patients at anywhere from one to four time points (pre-sensitization, 2, 6 and 24 weeks). Overall study outcomes, separate from this receptor: DPC sensitization did not change the number of TCRs with a frequency above 1 in 1000, and there was no evidence of changes in global repertoire structure. Because all patients had alopecia, a presumed autoimmune disease, the immune response of the patients might differ from that of healthy individuals. A positive correlation was found between the number of PT1 expanded TCRs and patch test score, with significance reached at thresholds 8, 16 and 32 but not 4. Expanded TCRs formed significantly more large CDR3 similarity clusters than pre-sensitization or healthy control sets, consistent with antigen-driven responses. After repeated subsampling, the strength of the expansion versus patch-test correlation and the threshold at which it became significant changed.

Looking up the germline V gene yields CDR1 ENHRY and CDR2 SYGVKD. The CDR3 contains 16 residues, cysteine and phenylalanine counted. The sequence is cut down to CDR3 DNA, 48 bases in frame from base 1. The germline V and J ends show losses of 2 bases and 7 bases respectively, and no gene match explains 7 bases of the junction. To prepare the library, RACE was applied. The listed sequencing device is NextSeq 500. During library preparation, unique molecular identifiers were attached to individual cDNA molecules so that TCRs could be counted quantitatively and reproducibly. From each blood RNA sample, both TCR alpha and TCR beta chains were sequenced. In the original analysis: The median number of TCRs per sample was roughly 94,000, ranging from roughly 23,224 to 690,600. V, J and CDR3 annotation of the TCR reads was carried out using the Decombinator software suite. For the PS versus PT1 abundance plots, all samples were subsampled to the same number of TCRs (28,000). Expanded TCRs were defined as absent before sensitization and observed at least eight times at the 2-week time point. Starting from the raw public reads, TCRdb applied fastp trimming at Q25, assembled clones with MiXCR and retained in-frame beta chains. Merged by CDR3 protein, the rows form single entries marked with the most common genes and DNA. The V and J calls, along with clone size, are taken from TCRdb and not from the paper's own processing. In this sample the table shows 300,000 to 400,000 distinct CDR3 sequences, 5% to 6.5% of which occur a single time. Just over 2.5% of the sample belongs to the ten largest clones.

Per the publication, the time point label means: pre-sensitization, week 0. The treatment or condition label of this sample denotes: therapeutic diphenylcyclopropenone sensitization with weekly scalp DPC. At each patch-test visit, blood was drawn before the patch test was applied. To be eligible, patients had to be aged 18 to 70, diagnosed with alopecia and judged suitable for DPC therapy, while pregnant patients were excluded. Unfractionated whole blood was collected in Tempus Blood RNA tubes, and total RNA was extracted from that blood. This clonotype was counted at least ten times. What this receptor recognizes is not known. No qualities accompany the bases; no much larger clone lies one base away.

The specimen was whole blood, collected in connection with sensitization to the hapten diphenylcyclopropenone (DPC). This sequence originates from a woman in her forties or fifties with alopecia areata. Some clones in this sample may be carry-over from other donors' samples. The chain is encoded by TRBV10-3 joined to TRBJ1-5; TRBD1 lines up with 11 middle nucleotides. This receptor carries the CDR3 CAISERPGQGGQPQHF. The nucleotide sequence is given as TGTGCCATCAGTGAGAGGCCGGGACAGGGGGGCCAGCCCCAGCATTTT.